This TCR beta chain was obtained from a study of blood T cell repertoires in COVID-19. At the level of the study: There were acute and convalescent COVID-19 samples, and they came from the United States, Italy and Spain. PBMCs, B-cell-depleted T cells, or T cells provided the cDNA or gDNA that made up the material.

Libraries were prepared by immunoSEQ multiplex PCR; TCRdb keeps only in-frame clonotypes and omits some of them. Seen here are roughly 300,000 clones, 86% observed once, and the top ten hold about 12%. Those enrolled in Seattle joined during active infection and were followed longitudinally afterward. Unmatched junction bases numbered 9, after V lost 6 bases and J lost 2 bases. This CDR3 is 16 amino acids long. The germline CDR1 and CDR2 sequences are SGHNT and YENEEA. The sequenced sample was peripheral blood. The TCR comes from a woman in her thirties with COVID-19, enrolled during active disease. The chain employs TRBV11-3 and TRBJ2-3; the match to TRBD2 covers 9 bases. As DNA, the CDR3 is TGTGCCAGCAGGAAGAGGGAGCGGGGGGCCACAGATACGCAGTATTTT. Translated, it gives CASRKRERGATDTQYF.